The 20 T cell receptor beta chains presented below share a single source sample, sequenced in a study of cytomegalovirus exposure and HLA in healthy donors. The method was immunoSEQ multiplex PCR; TCRdb's version includes in-frame clones alone and lacks a portion of them. This sample has 65,000 to 95,000 clones, with 80% to 95% found just once. The specimen sequenced was PBMCs. The receptors were sampled from a woman aged 25-40 years in good health and CMV-seronegative.

This chain joins TRBV5-3 and TRBJ2-7; no definite D call. TRBV5-3 has ORF status, its function being uncertain. The CDR3 sequence is 14 residues long. The V gene lost 0 bases and the J gene lost 1 base, with 8 bases spanning the gap. CDR3 loop: CARSLGDSSYEQYF. The DNA for the CDR3 is TGTGCCAGAAGCTTGGGAGATTCATCCTACGAGCAGTACTTC.

J is TRBJ1-2 and V is TRBV2, with D maybe TRBD1 (6 bases). CDR3 length: 14 amino acids. CDR1 is SNHLY and CDR2 is FYNNEI in the germline V gene. V was clipped by 7 bases and J by 5 bases, with 17 bases between them. The CDR3 loop is CASTSIKGQYGYTF. In DNA form, the CDR3 reads TGTGCCAGCACCTCAATTAAAGGACAGTATGGCTACACCTTC.

The chain links TRBV6-5 to TRBJ2-4; D might be TRBD1 (5 bases). Germline lookup yields CDR1 MNHEY and CDR2 SVGAGI. The CDR3 totals 14 residues. V gave up 10 bases and J gave up 7 bases, with 20 bases separating them. CDR3 nucleotides: TGTGCCACGAGACAGCCCTCGTCGAGTAACATTCAGTACTTC. Translation gives CATRQPSSSNIQYF.

This chain uses TRBV21-1 with TRBJ2-1; the D call in the table, TRBD2, was not verified against the DNA. TRBV21-1 is described as a pseudogene. The CDR3 sequence is 17 residues long. The CDR3 sequence is CASSKMTSGRAYNEQFF. CDR3 in DNA: TGTGCCAGCAGCAAAATGACGAGCGGGAGGGCCTACAATGAGCAGTTCTTC.

V is TRBV4-1 and J is TRBJ1-2; the D is unclear. V shed 4 bases and J shed 0 bases, with 12 bases lying between them. CDR3 size: 15 residues. Germline CDR1 reads MGHRA; CDR2 reads YSYEKL. This chain's CDR3 is CASSLSGLSNYGYTF. Written as DNA, the CDR3 is TGCGCCAGCAGCCTCTCGGGTCTCTCTAACTATGGCTACACCTTC.

The rearrangement uses TRBV10-3 and TRBJ1-4, with 7 bases identical to TRBD1. The CDR3 spans 15 residues. The V gene end was trimmed by 5 bases and the J gene end by 0 bases; junction bases not matched to a gene: 3. Germline lookup yields CDR1 ENHRY and CDR2 SYGVKD. The DNA of the CDR3 is TGTGCCATCAGTACAGGGGCCGCAACTAATGAAAAACTGTTTTTT. Its translation: CAISTGAATNEKLFF.

V gene TRBV10-1 combines with J gene TRBJ1-2; D remains ambiguous. CDR3 length equals 15 residues. V was pared by 3 bases and J by 4 bases, with 15 bases between. The germline CDR1 and CDR2 sequences are WNHNN and SYGVQD (reference sequence). CDR3 sequence: CASSDHRLGGYGYTF. CDR3 bases: TGCGCCAGCAGTGATCACCGACTCGGAGGCTATGGCTACACCTTC.

The chain uses TRBV4-1 and TRBJ1-1; D not certain. The germline CDR1 and CDR2 sequences are MGHRA and YSYEKL. CDR3 length: 16 amino acids. Trimming cost V 0 bases and J 0 bases, with 11 bases left between them. CDR3 residues: CASSQEPNIMNTEAFF. The CDR3 nucleotides are TGCGCCAGCAGCCAAGAGCCCAACATCATGAACACTGAAGCTTTCTTT.

This chain connects TRBV7-9 to TRBJ1-2; 7 bases fit TRBD1. Germline V lookup: CDR1 SEHNR, CDR2 FQNEAQ (reference sequence). The CDR3 has 16 amino acids. V trimming: 5 bases; J trimming: 0 bases; junction bases outside the gene matches: 9. This chain's CDR3 is CASSLQGEEANYGYTF. DNA for the CDR3: TGTGCCAGCAGCCTCCAGGGGGAAGAGGCTAACTATGGCTACACCTTC. Combining the CDR3 with reference TRBV7-9 and TRBJ1-2 gives the whole variable domain DTGVSQNPRHKITKRGQNVTFRCDPISEHNRLYWYRQTLGQGPEFLTYFQNEAQLEKSRLLSDRFSAERPKGSFSTLEIQRTEQGDSAMYLCASSLQGEEANYGYTFGSGTRLTVV.

The chain links TRBV6-1 to TRBJ1-1, with a tentative D call TRBD1 (6 bases). V was trimmed by 7 bases and J by 4 bases, leaving 13 bases between them. CDR1 is MNHNS and CDR2 is SASEGT in the germline V gene. This CDR3 comprises 13 residues. In DNA, the CDR3 is TGTGCCAGCACCGCCGGGGGGGCCACTGAAGCTTTCTTT. It codes for CASTAGGATEAFF.

This clone was recorded once. The chain uses TRBV4-2 and TRBJ1-3; 7 positions match TRBD1. This CDR3 comprises 17 residues. With 2 bases clipped from V and 1 base from J, the junction kept 8 bases outside the gene matches. Germline CDR1 is LGHNA and CDR2 is YNFKEQ. In DNA, the CDR3 is TGTGCCAGCAGCCAAACCGGGACAGTAAGTTCTGGAAACACCATATATTTT. It codes for CASSQTGTVSSGNTIYF.

This rearrangement joins TRBV2 to TRBJ2-2; the match to TRBD2 covers 12 bases. The CDR3 has 15 amino acids. Germline-derived CDR1 and CDR2 are SNHLY and FYNNEI. With V trimmed by 6 bases and J by 3 bases, 2 bases remained unmatched. The CDR3 is CASSLAGGYTGELFF. The CDR3 DNA sequence: TGTGCCAGCAGCCTAGCGGGGGGGTACACCGGGGAGCTGTTTTTT. Variable domain in full (rest from reference TRBV2 and TRBJ2-2): EPEVTQTPSHQVTQMGQEVILRCVPISNHLYFYWYRQILGQKVEFLVSFYNNEISEKSEIFDDQFSVERPDGSNFTLKIRSTKLEDSAMYFCASSLAGGYTGELFFGEGSRLTVL.

This sequence joins TRBV11-2 and TRBJ2-2; 7 nucleotides align to TRBD2. Germline lookup yields CDR1 SGHAT and CDR2 FQNNGV. The CDR3 is 16 amino acids. Unmatched junction bases numbered 14, after V lost 6 bases and J lost 7 bases. CDR3 loop: CASSRLSGEGGGELFF. In DNA form, the CDR3 reads TGTGCCAGCAGTCGTTTATCGGGGGAGGGAGGCGGGGAGCTGTTTTTT. Filled out from reference TRBV11-2 and TRBJ2-2, the complete variable domain reads EAGVAQSPRYKIIEKRQSVAFWCNPISGHATLYWYQQILGQGPKLLIQFQNNGVVDDSQLPKDRFSAERLKGVDSTLKIQPAKLEDSAVYLCASSRLSGEGGGELFFGEGSRLTVL.

The CDR3 coding sequence is TGTGCCAGCAGCTCCGGACAGGGGAGAGAGACCCAGTACTTC. Translated, it gives CASSSGQGRETQYF. V and J are TRBV7-9 and TRBJ2-5; 9 bases align to TRBD1. V lost 4 bases, J lost 4 bases, and 4 bases stayed unmatched. CDR3 length: 14 residues. Germline V gene sequence: CDR1 SEHNR, CDR2 FQNEAQ (reference sequence).

This clone was seen a single time. The V call is TRBV27, the J call TRBJ2-1; TRBD2 aligns across 7 bases. Trimming removed 5 bases from V and 0 bases from J; junction bases left unmatched: 10. The CDR3 extends over 17 amino acids. Germline V gene lookup returns CDR1 MNHEY and CDR2 SMNVEV (reference sequence). CDR3 loop: CASSPTGGTSSYNEQFF. The CDR3 nucleotides read TGTGCCAGCAGTCCCACGGGAGGCACGAGCTCCTACAATGAGCAGTTCTTC.

The J gene is TRBJ2-7, the V gene TRBV5-1; TRBD1 agrees at 8 bases. The V and J ends lost 0 bases and 5 bases, in that order; junction bases with no gene match: 4. The CDR3 loop spans 14 amino acids. Germline assignment: CDR1 SGHRS and CDR2 YFSETQ. Here the CDR3 DNA reads TGCGCCAGCAGCTTGGTGGCCAGGGGGCACGAGCAGTACTTC. Encoded protein: CASSLVARGHEQYF.

This chain connects TRBV25-1 to TRBJ2-2; D is possibly TRBD1 (5 bases). The CDR3 length is 15 residues. The ends were cut back, 3 bases at V and 5 bases at J, with 13 bases in the middle. The V gene's germline CDR1 is MGHDK and CDR2 SYGVNS. CDR3 residues: CASSELAGLTGELFF. The CDR3, as DNA: TGTGCCAGCAGTGAGTTGGCAGGGTTAACCGGGGAGCTGTTTTTT. The complete variable domain, with remaining parts taken from reference TRBV25-1 and TRBJ2-2, reads EADIYQTPRYLVIGTGKKITLECSQTMGHDKMYWYQQDPGMELHLIHYSYGVNSTEKGDLSSESTVSRIRTEHFPLTLESARPSHTSQYLCASSELAGLTGELFFGEGSRLTVL.

The chain couples TRBV9 to TRBJ2-3; possibly TRBD1 for D (6 bases). Between the trimmed V and J ends, which lost 0 bases and 3 bases, there was a span of 11 bases. Germline CDR1 is SGDLS and CDR2 is YYNGEE. The CDR3 has 15 amino acids. The CDR3, as DNA: TGTGCCAGCAGCGTAGAGACAGGAATTACAGATACGCAGTATTTT. Residues: CASSVETGITDTQYF.

The chain recombines TRBV7-2 with TRBJ2-7, with no clear D. The CDR3 contains 14 residues. The ends were cut back, 4 bases at V and 4 bases at J, with 14 bases in the middle. Looked up from germline, CDR1 is SGHTA and CDR2 is FQGNSA. The CDR3 protein is CASSSSVAEYEQYF. CDR3 nucleotide sequence: TGTGCCAGCAGCTCAAGTGTAGCAGAGTACGAGCAGTACTTC.

The chain couples TRBV27 to TRBJ1-2; D is uncertain. V lost 4 bases to trimming and J lost 7 bases, with 22 bases between them. Germline CDR1 is MNHEY and CDR2 is SMNVEV (reference sequence). This CDR3 is built from 16 residues. CDR3 region: CASSSPSRRSPAGYTF. The CDR3 DNA reads as TGTGCCAGCAGTTCCCCCTCCCGACGGAGTCCCGCTGGCTACACCTTC.